Following are 17 T cell receptor beta chains from one sample sequenced in a study of cytomegalovirus exposure and HLA in healthy donors. Clones were sequenced by immunoSEQ multiplex PCR, and TCRdb holds only the in-frame ones, with some missing. The table lists about 73,000 clones, 85% to 95% of them singletons. The material sequenced was PBMCs. The receptors derive from a young man in good health and CMV-seronegative.

V and J are TRBV9 and TRBJ1-2, with 10 bases aligning to TRBD1. The V gene's germline CDR1 is SGDLS and CDR2 YYNGEE. V shed 0 bases, J shed 4 bases, and the junction held 6 bases outside the gene matches. The CDR3 runs 16 residues. This CDR3 reads CASSVGTGTGAYGYTF. The CDR3 DNA reads as TGTGCCAGCAGCGTAGGAACCGGGACAGGGGCCTATGGCTACACCTTC.

This sequence joins TRBV7-2 and TRBJ1-2; D is uncertain. V was trimmed by 9 bases and J by 7 bases, leaving 15 bases between them. Germline CDR1 SGHTA, CDR2 FQGNSA. There are 12 residues in the CDR3. CDR3 sequence (DNA): TGTGCCAGGTTTGAAGGCGGGGTTGGCTACACCTTC. Its translation: CARFEGGVGYTF.

The chain carries TRBV9 and TRBJ2-3; tentative D call: TRBD1 (6 bases). CDR1 is SGDLS and CDR2 is YYNGEE in the germline V gene. This CDR3 has 14 amino acids. V was cut by 4 bases and J by 2 bases, with 11 bases left in between. CDR3 loop: CASSLEGVTDTQYF. The DNA for the CDR3 is TGTGCCAGCAGCCTAGAGGGGGTCACAGATACGCAGTATTTT.

The chain recombines TRBV20-1 with TRBJ2-7; possible D gene TRBD2, 5 bases. Trimming shortened V by 3 bases and J by 5 bases, and 8 bases separated the two germline ends. Germline V gene data show CDR1 as DFQATT and CDR2 as SNEGSKA (reference sequence). CDR3 length: 11 residues. The CDR3 bases are TGCAGTGCTAGGGTCGGGAACGAGCAGTACTTC. It encodes CSARVGNEQYF.

This chain links TRBV2 with TRBJ1-3; the D gene is possibly TRBD1 (6 bases). The CDR3 is made up of 12 amino acids. Germline V gene lookup returns CDR1 SNHLY and CDR2 FYNNEI. Trimming shortened V by 9 bases and J by 3 bases, and 9 bases separated the two germline ends. The CDR3 sequence: CARTGFGNTIYF. For the CDR3, the DNA is TGTGCCAGAACAGGGTTTGGAAACACCATATATTTT.

This rearrangement joins TRBV7-2 to TRBJ2-3; 11 bases align to TRBD2. J was trimmed by 8 bases and V by 0 bases; bases with no gene match: 7. Germline V CDR1 and CDR2: SGHTA, FQGNSA. This CDR3 is 16 amino acids long. The CDR3 DNA reads as TGTGCCAGCAGCTTAGCGATTGGTAGCGGGGGGGGTACGCAGTATTTT. It codes for CASSLAIGSGGGTQYF. Together with reference TRBV7-2 and TRBJ2-3, the CDR3 gives the full variable domain: GAGVSQSPSNKVTEKGKDVELRCDPISGHTALYWYRQSLGQGLEFLIYFQGNSAPDKSGLPSDRFSAERTGGSVSTLTIQRTQQEDSAVYLCASSLAIGSGGGTQYFGPGTRLTVL.

The rearrangement links TRBV7-8 to TRBJ1-4; 7 bases match TRBD1. The CDR3 runs to 14 residues. Germline values: CDR1 SGHVS, CDR2 FQNEAQ. With V trimmed by 4 bases and J by 5 bases, 4 bases remained unmatched. CDR3 bases: TGTGCCAGCAGCTCGGACAGGCTGAATGAAAAACTGTTTTTT. It yields the protein CASSSDRLNEKLFF.

The rearrangement joins TRBV21-1 to TRBJ2-2; TRBD2, the table's D call, was not compared with the DNA. TRBV21-1 is tagged as a pseudogene. The CDR3 has 17 amino acids. The CDR3 loop reads CASSNIPGRRNTGELFF. CDR3 nucleotides: TGTGCCAGCAGCAACATCCCAGGGAGGCGGAACACCGGGGAGCTGTTTTTT.

This sequence joins TRBV30 and TRBJ1-2; 9 nucleotides agree with TRBD1. CDR1 is GTSNPN, CDR2 SVGIG, per germline (reference sequence). The CDR3 contains 14 residues. With 1 base clipped from V and 6 bases from J, the junction kept 6 bases outside the gene matches. The CDR3 is CAWSETGGVHGYTF. CDR3 coding DNA: TGTGCCTGGAGTGAGACAGGGGGGGTACATGGCTACACCTTC.

This chain connects TRBV27 to TRBJ2-3, with 8 bases aligning to TRBD1. V trimming: 3 bases; J trimming: 6 bases; junction bases outside the gene matches: 5. Germline V gene sequence: CDR1 MNHEY, CDR2 SMNVEV (reference sequence). The CDR3 has 14 residues. The DNA of the CDR3 is TGTGCCAGCAGTTTCATCAGGGGGCCGGATACGCAGTATTTT. This gives the protein CASSFIRGPDTQYF.

This sequence joins TRBV30 and TRBJ1-5, with 7 nucleotides matching TRBD1. The CDR3 length is 17 residues. Looked up from germline, CDR1 is GTSNPN and CDR2 is SVGIG (reference sequence). Trimming cost V 1 base and J 6 bases; bases outside gene matches: 15. CDR3 nucleotides: TGTGCCTGGAGTGCCCTATACAGGGGAGGTCGTAGTCAGCCCCAGCATTTT. Translation gives CAWSALYRGGRSQPQHF. The full variable domain, with the rest looked up from reference TRBV30 and TRBJ1-5, is SQTIHQWPATLVQPVGSPLSLECTVEGTSNPNLYWYRQAAGRGLQLLFYSVGIGQISSEVPQNLSASRPQDRQFILSSKKLLLSDSGFYLCAWSALYRGGRSQPQHFGDGTRLSIL.

The chain couples TRBV25-1 to TRBJ1-2, with TRBD1 matching over 9 bases. The germline CDR1 and CDR2 sequences are MGHDK and SYGVNS. With V trimmed by 5 bases and J by 3 bases, 4 bases remained unmatched. This CDR3 comprises 14 residues. The CDR3 coding sequence is TGTGCCAGCAGTACAGGGGGCATAGACTATGGCTACACCTTC. Protein: CASSTGGIDYGYTF.

This rearrangement joins TRBV11-2 to TRBJ1-1, with D uncertain. The CDR3 spans 14 residues. V shed 5 bases and J shed 1 base, with 11 bases lying between them. Germline V gives CDR1 SGHAT, CDR2 FQNNGV. CDR3 amino acids: CASSPFEGNTEAFF. The CDR3, as DNA: TGTGCCAGCAGCCCCTTCGAGGGGAACACTGAAGCTTTCTTT. The full variable domain, rest sourced from reference TRBV11-2 and TRBJ1-1, is EAGVAQSPRYKIIEKRQSVAFWCNPISGHATLYWYQQILGQGPKLLIQFQNNGVVDDSQLPKDRFSAERLKGVDSTLKIQPAKLEDSAVYLCASSPFEGNTEAFFGQGTRLTVV.

This clone is a singleton in its sample. This chain connects TRBV9 to TRBJ2-1; 10 nucleotides line up with TRBD2. The CDR3 covers 18 residues. V shed 4 bases, J shed 8 bases, and the junction held 18 bases outside the gene matches. In germline, CDR1 is SGDLS, CDR2 YYNGEE. The CDR3 nucleotides are TGTGCCAGCAGCCCACGCCCTAGCGGGGGCCCTCGGTGGGATGAGCAGTTCTTC. This sequence encodes CASSPRPSGGPRWDEQFF.

This chain connects TRBV30 to TRBJ2-3, with TRBD2 as a possible D gene (5 bases). The length of the CDR3 is 14 residues. Trimming shortened V by 0 bases and J by 2 bases, and 9 bases separated the two germline ends. Germline CDR1 reads GTSNPN; CDR2 reads SVGIG (reference sequence). The CDR3: CAWSVAGLTDTQYF. The CDR3 DNA is TGTGCCTGGAGTGTGGCAGGACTCACAGATACGCAGTATTTT. The variable domain in full, with the rest retrieved from reference TRBV30 and TRBJ2-3, is SQTIHQWPATLVQPVGSPLSLECTVEGTSNPNLYWYRQAAGRGLQLLFYSVGIGQISSEVPQNLSASRPQDRQFILSSKKLLLSDSGFYLCAWSVAGLTDTQYFGPGTRLTVL.

This chain uses TRBV4-3 with TRBJ2-1; 9 bases match TRBD1. This CDR3 is 20 amino acids long. V shed 0 bases and J 6 bases; nucleotides not matched to a gene: 18. CDR1 is LGHNA and CDR2 is YSLEER in the germline V gene. In DNA, the CDR3 is TGCGCCAGCAGCCAAGATTGGGACAGGGAGGTCTCTAGCTTTTCCAATGAGCAGTTCTTC. This gives the protein CASSQDWDREVSSFSNEQFF.

The V and J genes are TRBV12-5 and TRBJ2-3; 12 bases map to TRBD2. V trimming: 2 bases; J trimming: 1 base; junction bases outside the gene matches: 7. CDR1 and CDR2 from the germline V gene are LGHNT and FRNRAP. The CDR3 consists of 18 residues. DNA of the CDR3: TGTGCTAGTGGTTTGTCCCCGACTAGCGGGGGAGGCACAGATACGCAGTATTTT. Translated: CASGLSPTSGGGTDTQYF. Full variable domain (missing parts from reference TRBV12-5 and TRBJ2-3): DARVTQTPRHKVTEMGQEVTMRCQPILGHNTVFWYRQTMMQGLELLAYFRNRAPLDDSGMPKDRFSAEMPDATLATLKIQPSEPRDSAVYFCASGLSPTSGGGTDTQYFGPGTRLTVL.